The clone carrying this TCR beta chain was recorded many times. Its antigen remains unidentified. None of the patients had undergone any treatment ahead of thyroid surgery. There are 18 residues in the CDR3. V gave up 0 bases and J gave up 4 bases; unmatched junction bases: 4. Germline V gene sequence: CDR1 MGHRA, CDR2 YSYEKL. The sample belongs to a study of metastatic and nonmetastatic thyroid tumors. Original processing notes: CDR3 differences across clinicopathological groups were used to build a distant-metastasis classifier for papillary thyroid cancer. Using MiXCR, TCRdb re-called clones from the PCR reads. These V and J calls rely on TCRdb rather than the paper's analysis. Here the sample spans around 16,000 clones, about 13% being singletons. Study-level findings and limits: Compared with benign nodules, malignant thyroid tumors were reported to have significantly higher TCR beta diversity in both blood and tumor.

The V and J genes are TRBV4-1 and TRBJ2-1; TRBD2 aligns across 15 bases. The origin of this receptor is a female donor with papillary thyroid cancer or a benign thyroid nodule (not recorded which). Some clones in this sample may be carry-over from other donors' samples. The sequenced sample was blood. The CDR3 region has the DNA TGCGCCAGCAGCCAAGAACCGGGACTAGCGGGAGGTTACAATGAGCAGTTCTTC. Translating gives CASSQEPGLAGGYNEQFF.